Given below is one T cell receptor beta chain in context. This sample was taken from a study of control samples from healthy donors and cancer patients. Sequencing was performed with immunoSEQ multiplex PCR; in TCRdb, only in-frame clones are kept and a portion is missing. The sample yields 130,000 or so clones, approximately 90% seen once. This CDR3 region has 17 residues. Losses at the gene ends were 3 bases for V and 0 bases for J; bases not matched to a gene: 8. CDR1 SNHLY and CDR2 FYNNEI come from the germline V gene. The chain couples TRBV2 to TRBJ2-3, with TRBD2 matching 8 bases. This receptor was obtained from a woman aged 45-65 years in good health. Input material: blood. CDR3 in amino acids: CASSDLLAGQSTDTQYF. The CDR3, as DNA: TGTGCCAGCAGTGATTTGTTAGCGGGGCAAAGCACAGATACGCAGTATTTT.